This TCR beta chain was found in a study of blood T cells in healthy people across ages. Trimming cost V 6 bases and J 1 base, with 11 bases left between them. Germline V gene lookup returns CDR1 KGHDR and CDR2 SFDVKD. The CDR3 loop spans 14 amino acids. This clonotype is a singleton in its sample. A sample-barcoded 5' primer and a J-beta primer mix were used in a second PCR of about 7 to 12 cycles. TCRdb passed the 5' RACE reads through MiXCR, listing each CDR3 protein once. The sample consists of 800,000 to 1,300,000 distinct CDR3 sequences, almost 25% of them appearing once. This same sample was also taken into another study, of T cells of mothers and their children.

The clonotype comes from a girl aged 2 to 9 in good health. The rearrangement joins TRBV24-1 to TRBJ2-5; the D gene is possibly TRBD1 (6 bases). Sequencing was performed on blood. This CDR3 reads CATSPQGFQETQYF. The CDR3 DNA reads TGTGCCACCAGTCCACAGGGCTTCCAAGAGACCCAGTACTTC.